A selection of T cell receptor beta chains follows, all from one sample in a study of T cell responses to AZD1222 COVID-19 vaccine. The data were produced by immunoSEQ multiplex PCR, yet TCRdb's version contains in-frame clones alone and is incomplete. The sample lists about 110,000 clones; 75% to 90% were seen once. Sequences were derived from peripheral blood, sampled 28 days after the second AZD1222 dose. These receptors were obtained from an adult who received the AZD1222 COVID-19 vaccine. The CDR3 runs from the conserved cysteine through the conserved F or W. A D gene is named only where the DNA matches it firmly. Not every row has a clone size; where given, it reads once, few, many or a size class.

d_call	v_call	j_call	clone_size	cdr3_nt	cdr3_aa
TRBD2	TRBV6-2/TRBV6-3	TRBJ2-2	NA	TGTGCCAGCAGTTACCTGGGGACTAGCGGGAGGGCCGTACCCGGGGAGCTGTTTTTT	CASSYLGTSGRAVPGELFF
NA	TRBV28	TRBJ2-7	NA	TGTGCCAGCAAAGGAAGCGGGTCCGGGAACTACGAGCAGTACTTC	CASKGSGSGNYEQYF
TRBD1	TRBV6-1	TRBJ2-7	NA	TGTGCCAGCAGTGAGGGACAGGGCGCCTACGAGCAGTACTTC	CASSEGQGAYEQYF
TRBD2	TRBV4-3	TRBJ2-7	NA	TGCGCCAGCAGCCTTGATAGCGGGAGTGGGTACGAGCAGTACTTC	CASSLDSGSGYEQYF
NA	TRBV2	TRBJ2-4	NA	TGTGCCAGCAGTCTGAGGGCGGAGGGGGCCAAAAACATTCAGTACTTC	CASSLRAEGAKNIQYF
TRBD1	TRBV7-3	TRBJ1-2	NA	TGTGCCAGCAGCTTCGCCGGACAGGGTGATGGCTACACCTTC	CASSFAGQGDGYTF
NA	TRBV14	TRBJ2-3	NA	TGTGCCAGCAGTCCCGCTTGGGTCACAGATACGCAGTATTTT	CASSPAWVTDTQYF
TRBD1	TRBV6-5	TRBJ1-4	NA	TGTGCCAGCAGCCCGAAGAGGACAGGGGGATTTGAACTGTTTTTT	CASSPKRTGGFELFF
TRBD1	TRBV18	TRBJ1-5	NA	TGTGCCAGCTCACCACCGGGGACAGGGGTTGAGCCCCAGCATTTT	CASSPPGTGVEPQHF
NA	TRBV18	TRBJ1-6	NA	TGTGCCAGCTCACTTTCGGAGAAGGGAGGATACTCACCCCTCCACTTT	CASSLSEKGGYSPLHF
TRBD1	TRBV18	TRBJ1-5	NA	TGTGCCAGCTCTGCCGGGACAGGGGCTAATCAGCCCCAGCATTTT	CASSAGTGANQPQHF
NA	TRBV6-5	TRBJ2-7	NA	TGTGCCAGCAGTTACTCCCCAGTCGGATCCTACGAGCAGTACTTC	CASSYSPVGSYEQYF
NA	TRBV28	TRBJ1-6	NA	TGTGCCAGCAGAGAAGATAGGACGGATAATTCACCCCTCCACTTT	CASREDRTDNSPLHF
TRBD1	TRBV29-1	TRBJ2-7	NA	TGCAGCGTCGATTCAGGGGGCTACGAGCAGTACTTC	CSVDSGGYEQYF
TRBD1	TRBV5-8	TRBJ2-1	NA	TGTGCCAGCAGCCCAGGGACAGGGTACCTCAATGAGCAGTTCTTC	CASSPGTGYLNEQFF
NA	TRBV7-2	TRBJ2-3	NA	TGTGCCAGCAGCTTCACGGGGAGCACAGATACGCAGTATTTT	CASSFTGSTDTQYF
TRBD1	TRBV6-5	TRBJ2-7	NA	TGTGCCATATCGGCTGGGACAGCCAACTACGAGCAGTACTTC	CAISAGTANYEQYF
NA	TRBV28	TRBJ2-2	once	TGTGCCAGCAGGGGCCCCGGGGAGCTGTTTTTT	CASRGPGELFF
TRBD1	TRBV6-6	TRBJ2-7	NA	TGTGCCAGCAGCCCCCGCGGACAGGGGAACGAGCAGTACTTC	CASSPRGQGNEQYF
NA	TRBV19	TRBJ2-3	NA	TGTGCCAGTAGTATAGGGGGCCTCACAGATACGCAGTATTTT	CASSIGGLTDTQYF
TRBD1	TRBV27	TRBJ2-7	once	TGTGCCAGCTCTCCCGGGACAGGCATGGGACCCGGCGAGCAGTACTTC	CASSPGTGMGPGEQYF
TRBD1	TRBV5-1	TRBJ1-6	NA	TGCGCCAGCAGCTACCGGGACAGGGGGAACCATTCACCCCTCCACTTT	CASSYRDRGNHSPLHF
NA	TRBV5-1	TRBJ1-1	NA	TGCGCCAGCAGCTTGGGACAGGTACGAACTGAAGCTTTCTTT	CASSLGQVRTEAFF
NA	TRBV7-2	TRBJ2-1	NA	TGTGCCAGCAGCTATCTCTGGAATGAGCAGTTCTTC	CASSYLWNEQFF
NA	TRBV28	TRBJ1-2	NA	TGTGCCAGCAGCCCCCTGGACTATGGCTACACCTTC	CASSPLDYGYTF
NA	TRBV19	TRBJ2-5	NA	TGTGCCAGTAGTATCGGAGGGGGCCAAGAGACCCAGTACTTC	CASSIGGGQETQYF
NA	TRBV12-3/TRBV12-4	TRBJ1-1	NA	TGTGCCAGCAAAGGCAGGGCGTGGGCTTTCTTT	CASKGRAWAFF
TRBD2	TRBV24-1	TRBJ2-1	NA	TGTGCCACCAGTGATTGGACTAGCGGCGTCTACAATGAGCAGTTCTTC	CATSDWTSGVYNEQFF
TRBD1	TRBV5-5	TRBJ1-1	NA	TGTGCCAGCAGCCGTTCGGGACAGTCGAACACTGAAGCTTTCTTT	CASSRSGQSNTEAFF
NA	TRBV9	TRBJ2-1	NA	TGTGCCAGCGCCCCAACAGGGAATGAGCAGTTCTTC	CASAPTGNEQFF
NA	TRBV5-5	TRBJ2-7	NA	TGTGCCAGCAGCTTGGGATCGGCCTACGAGCAGTACTTC	CASSLGSAYEQYF
TRBD1	TRBV13	TRBJ1-2	NA	TGTGCCAGCAGTGTCGGGACAGGGAGTGGCTACACCTTC	CASSVGTGSGYTF
NA	TRBV20-1	TRBJ2-2	once	TGCAGTGCCTCAACCGGGGAGCTGTTTTTT	CSASTGELFF
TRBD2	TRBV2	TRBJ2-1	NA	TGTGCCAGCACTACTAGCGGATGGGGTTACAATGAGCAGTTCTTC	CASTTSGWGYNEQFF
TRBD1	TRBV15	TRBJ1-3	NA	TGTGCCACCAGCAGAGGGACAGGCTCGGGAAACACCATATATTTT	CATSRGTGSGNTIYF
NA	TRBV28	TRBJ1-1	few	TGTGCCAGCAGTTTATTTTTTTATCGCACAGGAAACACTGAAGCTTTCTTT	CASSLFFYRTGNTEAFF
NA	TRBV5-4	TRBJ2-7	once	TGTGCCAGCAGCGGCGGGACAGCAACTCCCTACGAGCAGTACTTC	CASSGGTATPYEQYF
TRBD1	TRBV3-1/TRBV3-2	TRBJ2-2	NA	TGTGCCAGCAGCCAAGTTTCCGGGACAGGGAGGACCGGGGAGCTGTTTTTT	CASSQVSGTGRTGELFF
NA	TRBV19	TRBJ1-1	NA	TGTGCCAGTAGTATATCGGGGGGGAACACTGAAGCTTTCTTT	CASSISGGNTEAFF
NA	TRBV28	TRBJ2-7	once	TGTGCCAGCAGTTCTCGGGACAACTCCTACGAGCAGTACTTC	CASSSRDNSYEQYF
TRBD1	TRBV27	TRBJ1-2	NA	TGTGCCAGCAGTCAGGGACAGCAGTTTAACTATGGCTACACCTTC	CASSQGQQFNYGYTF
TRBD2	TRBV7-9	TRBJ2-3	NA	TGTGCCAGCAGCTTAGTACTAGCGGGGGACACAGATACGCAGTATTTT	CASSLVLAGDTDTQYF
NA	TRBV19	TRBJ1-6	NA	TGTGCCAGTAGTGTAGACCCGGGACGGTCAAATTCACCCCTCCACTTT	CASSVDPGRSNSPLHF
NA	TRBV18	TRBJ2-7	NA	TGTGCCAGCTCACCGCGGGGCTACGAGCAGTACTTC	CASSPRGYEQYF
NA	TRBV18	TRBJ2-7	NA	TGTGCCAGCTCACCACGGCAGGGCTACGAGCAGTACTTC	CASSPRQGYEQYF
NA	TRBV14	TRBJ2-7	few	TGTGCCAGCAGCCAAGGGAGATTCCAGGGAGAGCAGTACTTC	CASSQGRFQGEQYF
NA	TRBV29-1	TRBJ2-5	NA	TGCAGCGTTGAGTGGGGCAAGGGAGAGACCCAGTACTTC	CSVEWGKGETQYF
NA	TRBV20-1	TRBJ2-1	NA	TGCAGTGCTAGTAAGGGGTCCGGAGTGAGTGAGCAGTTCTTC	CSASKGSGVSEQFF
TRBD1	TRBV10-1	TRBJ2-7	NA	TGCGCCAGCAGTTTGACAGGGGGGGATCCTTTAGTGGTCTACGAGCAGTACTTC	CASSLTGGDPLVVYEQYF
NA	TRBV2	TRBJ2-4	NA	TGTGCCAGCAGTGAAGCCGGCGGAGGAGCCAAAAACATTCAGTACTTC	CASSEAGGGAKNIQYF
NA	TRBV4-2	TRBJ1-2	NA	TGTGCCAGCAGCCAAGAAAGGGGACAAAACTATGGCTACACCTTC	CASSQERGQNYGYTF
NA	TRBV28	TRBJ2-1	NA	TGTGCCAGCACTCAGAGGGCTAGTTACGATGAGCAGTTCTTC	CASTQRASYDEQFF